The entry below describes one TCR beta chain. Antigen unknown. Time point meaning: patch test 1, 2 weeks after DPC sensitization. Noted treatment: therapeutic diphenylcyclopropenone sensitization with weekly scalp DPC. It was from unfractionated whole blood that total RNA was extracted. Study processing details: Per-sample TCR counts ranged from roughly 23,224 to 750,000, median roughly 96,000. TCRdb re-derived calls from the RACE reads in MiXCR, one entry per CDR3 protein. TCRdb's processing, not the authors', yielded these V and J calls. The sample carries roughly 50,000 distinct CDR3 sequences, approximately 11% recorded once. The sample belongs to a study of human T cells and chemical hapten exposure. Across the whole study: Doses of diphenylcyclopropenone went to the patients' scalps weekly throughout the roughly 24-week study. The study, taken as a whole, reports: Patch test score rose with PT1 expanded TCR count, significant at thresholds 8, 16 and 32, not 4. With alopecia, donors may have immune responses unlike healthy people's.

CDR3 length: 15 amino acids. V shed 4 bases, J shed 7 bases, and the junction held 8 bases outside the gene matches. The germline CDR1 and CDR2 sequences are KGHSH and LQKENI. This chain uses TRBV18 with TRBJ1-1; 11 bases fit TRBD1. This TCR came from a woman aged 40 to 50 with alopecia areata. Some clones in this sample may be carry-over from other donors' samples. Specimen: whole blood, collected in connection with sensitization to the hapten diphenylcyclopropenone (DPC). In DNA, the CDR3 is TGTGCCAGCTCACGCGAGACCGGGACAGGGGGTGAAGCTTTCTTT. Amino acid sequence: CASSRETGTGGEAFF.